The 16 T cell receptor beta chains listed next were all sequenced from one sample in a study of shared clonotypes between healthy human individuals. It was CD45RO-negative cells, positively selected for CCR7, that made up naive CD8 cells, with terminally differentiated effector memory CD45RA+ cells excluded. Method: immunoSEQ multiplex PCR; TCRdb's copy keeps in-frame clones and lacks some. The profile covers about 2,100,000 clones, with about 92% appearing a single time and 1.5% to 2% taken by the ten largest. Sequencing was performed on naive CD8+ T cells from PBMCs. The source of these receptors is a man between 18 and 35 years old in good health. Some clones in this sample may be carry-over from other donors' samples.

CDR3 DNA sequence: TGCGCCAGCAGTGAGTCGGTCTCGGGAACTAATGAAAAACTGTTTTTT. This codes for CASSESVSGTNEKLFF. The rearrangement uses TRBV10-1 and TRBJ1-4; D not resolved. The V and J ends lost 0 bases and 1 base respectively, with 9 bases between them. CDR1 and CDR2 (germline): WNHNN, SYGVQD (reference sequence). CDR3 length: 16 residues.

The chain recombines TRBV28 with TRBJ2-5; 7 positions agree with TRBD2. Losses at the gene ends were 7 bases for V and 5 bases for J; bases not matched to a gene: 7. CDR3 length: 13 amino acids. Germline CDR1 is MDHEN and CDR2 is SYDVKM. The CDR3 loop reads CASTWGEGETQYF. The CDR3 coding sequence is TGTGCCAGCACCTGGGGGGAGGGGGAGACCCAGTACTTC.

The rearrangement links TRBV7-9 to TRBJ1-1; D possibly corresponds to TRBD1 (5 bases). The CDR3 loop spans 13 amino acids. In germline, CDR1 is SEHNR, CDR2 FQNEAQ (reference sequence). The V end was cut by 6 bases, the J end by 1 base, with 9 bases between. The CDR3 DNA reads TGTGCCAGCAGGAGAGGACAGAACACTGAAGCTTTCTTT. Translating gives CASRRGQNTEAFF.

The chain carries TRBV11-2 and TRBJ2-1; D remains unclear. CDR3 length: 14 amino acids. V was trimmed by 5 bases and J by 9 bases, leaving 17 bases between them. Germline values: CDR1 SGHAT, CDR2 FQNNGV. CDR3 loop: CASSGRVPRSEQFF. In DNA form, the CDR3 reads TGTGCCAGCAGCGGACGAGTCCCCAGGTCTGAGCAGTTCTTC.

The chain employs TRBV6-6 and TRBJ2-7, with D possibly matching TRBD2 (6 bases). Trimming left V 0 bases short and J 6 bases short, with 12 bases between. This CDR3 is built from 14 residues. CDR1 MNHNY and CDR2 SVGAGI come from the germline V gene (reference sequence). The CDR3 sequence is CASSYSVEGSEQYF. CDR3 bases: TGTGCCAGCAGTTACTCTGTGGAGGGAAGCGAGCAGTACTTC.

V gene TRBV19 combines with J gene TRBJ2-5; TRBD2 is a possible D gene (6 bases). Germline lookup yields CDR1 LNHDA and CDR2 SQIVND (reference sequence). CDR3 length: 15 amino acids. Trimming left V 6 bases short and J 4 bases short, with 18 bases between. Here the CDR3 reads CASRSREVSVETQYF. DNA for the CDR3: TGTGCCAGTAGAAGCAGGGAGGTTTCAGTAGAGACCCAGTACTTC. Combining the CDR3 with reference TRBV19 and TRBJ2-5 gives the whole variable domain DGGITQSPKYLFRKEGQNVTLSCEQNLNHDAMYWYRQDPGQGLRLIYYSQIVNDFQKGDIAEGYSVSREKKESFPLTVTSAQKNPTAFYLCASRSREVSVETQYFGPGTRLLVL.

The chain recombines TRBV5-4 with TRBJ2-1, with 7 bases lining up with TRBD2. The CDR3 is 15 amino acids. Trimming at V came to 2 bases and at J to 5 bases, leaving 7 bases not matched to a gene. The germline V gene encodes CDR1 SGHNT and CDR2 YYREEE (reference sequence). As DNA, the CDR3 is TGTGCCAGCAGCTTCATCTCTAGCGGCGACAATGAGCAGTTCTTC. Its translation is CASSFISSGDNEQFF.

This chain uses TRBV19 with TRBJ2-4; D could derive from TRBD1 or TRBD2 (5 bases each). Germline CDR1 and CDR2: LNHDA and SQIVND (reference sequence). Trimming removed 6 bases at V and 1 base at J, with 22 bases between. The CDR3 is 18 residues long. The CDR3 DNA sequence: TGTGCCAGTAGGCTCCGTGGGACCGGGGCCCCGGCCAAAAACATTCAGTACTTC. It encodes CASRLRGTGAPAKNIQYF.

V and J are TRBV25-1 and TRBJ2-7; no firm D call. The CDR3 is 13 amino acids. CDR1 MGHDK and CDR2 SYGVNS come from the germline V gene. The germline V and J ends were trimmed by 5 bases and 3 bases, with 11 bases remaining between them. The DNA of the CDR3 is TGTGCCAGCAGTCCCGGTGTACACTACGAGCAGTACTTC. This codes for CASSPGVHYEQYF.

The chain couples TRBV15 to TRBJ2-5, with D unclear. Trimming removed 6 bases at V and 1 base at J, with 6 bases between. Germline CDR1 is LNHNV and CDR2 is YYDKDF (reference sequence). The length of the CDR3 is 12 residues. CDR3 sequence: CATRSPQETQYF. Written as DNA, the CDR3 is TGTGCCACCAGGTCCCCCCAAGAGACCCAGTACTTC. The full variable domain, its missing parts supplied by reference TRBV15 and TRBJ2-5, is DAMVIQNPRYQVTQFGKPVTLSCSQTLNHNVMYWYQQKSSQAPKLLFHYYDKDFNNEADTPDNFQSRRPNTSFCFLDIRSPGLGDTAMYLCATRSPQETQYFGPGTRLLVL.

The V gene is TRBV7-9, the J gene TRBJ2-3, with D hard to call. Germline V lookup: CDR1 SEHNR, CDR2 FQNEAQ (reference sequence). The V end was cut by 7 bases, the J end by 1 base, with 12 bases between. The CDR3 contains 14 residues. CDR3 sequence (DNA): TGTGCCAGCATGGGCAGCTGGGGCACAGATACGCAGTATTTT. Protein: CASMGSWGTDTQYF.

V gene TRBV28 combines with J gene TRBJ2-1; 11 nucleotides match TRBD2. CDR1 MDHEN and CDR2 SYDVKM come from the germline V gene. The CDR3 contains 17 residues. With V trimmed by 6 bases and J by 3 bases, 10 bases remained unmatched. The CDR3 sequence is CASRDTTGLADYNEQFF. In DNA, the CDR3 is TGTGCCAGCAGGGACACTACGGGACTAGCGGACTACAATGAGCAGTTCTTC.

This clone was seen just once. V and J are TRBV5-8 and TRBJ2-3; unclear D gene. The CDR3 has 14 residues. Germline V CDR1 and CDR2: SGHTS, YDEGEE. Trimming removed 1 base at V and 3 bases at J, with 9 bases between. The CDR3 region is CASSLIHGTDTQYF. The CDR3 DNA reads TGTGCCAGCAGCTTGATTCATGGTACAGATACGCAGTATTTT.

This sequence joins TRBV27 and TRBJ1-1, with D possibly matching TRBD1 (5 bases). The CDR3 loop spans 15 amino acids. The germline V and J ends were trimmed by 5 bases and 3 bases, with 16 bases remaining between them. Looked up from germline, CDR1 is MNHEY and CDR2 is SMNVEV (reference sequence). CDR3 nucleotide sequence: TGTGCCAGCAGTCTGGGCCTCCGGGGGGACACTGAAGCTTTCTTT. This gives the protein CASSLGLRGDTEAFF.

The rearrangement uses TRBV27 and TRBJ2-1, with D tentatively TRBD2 (6 bases). There are 15 residues in the CDR3. Germline V lookup: CDR1 MNHEY, CDR2 SMNVEV (reference sequence). Trimming removed 4 bases from V and 6 bases from J, with 16 bases in between. The CDR3, as DNA: TGTGCCAGCAGTTCGCCAGGAGTGCGGGGCAATGAGCAGTTCTTC. Amino acid sequence: CASSSPGVRGNEQFF.

The chain employs TRBV27 and TRBJ2-1, with 14 bases lining up with TRBD2. Per the germline V gene, CDR1 is MNHEY and CDR2 is SMNVEV (reference sequence). With V trimmed by 6 bases and J by 9 bases, 16 bases remained unmatched. The CDR3 is made up of 18 amino acids. The CDR3 reads CASRSKTGTSGSISEQFF. The CDR3 DNA reads as TGTGCCAGCAGATCAAAGACCGGGACTAGCGGGAGTATCAGTGAGCAGTTCTTC.